These 26 T cell receptor beta chains came from one sample sequenced in a study of PD-L1 blockade in urothelial cancer. Time point specified: pretreatment peripheral blood. Produced via immunoSEQ multiplex PCR; TCRdb's table is partial and in-frame only. This table has about 45,000 clones, 70% to 90% appearing once. The source material was PBMCs, sampled around atezolizumab (anti-PD-L1) treatment. All receptors come from a donor older than 35 with urothelial cancer.

The chain has TRBV27 and TRBJ2-7, with TRBD1 identical over 10 bases. There are 15 residues in the CDR3. J was trimmed by 0 bases and V by 5 bases; bases with no gene match: 4. The germline CDR1 and CDR2 sequences are MNHEY and SMNVEV (reference sequence). DNA for the CDR3: TGTGCCAGCAGTCTGGGGACAGGGGTCTCCTACGAGCAGTACTTC. It translates to CASSLGTGVSYEQYF.

The rearrangement links TRBV9 to TRBJ2-1; 12 nucleotides line up with TRBD2. CDR1 and CDR2 from the germline V gene are SGDLS and YYNGEE. The CDR3 loop spans 16 amino acids. The junction had 9 bases not matched to a gene; V was cut back by 4 bases and J by 7 bases. The chain's CDR3 is CASSPRLAGVGNEQFF. CDR3 in DNA: TGTGCCAGCAGCCCCCGACTAGCGGGAGTAGGGAATGAGCAGTTCTTC.

This chain joins TRBV6-6 and TRBJ2-7, with 7 bases lining up with TRBD1. V trimming: 4 bases; J trimming: 6 bases; junction bases outside the gene matches: 9. Germline lookup yields CDR1 MNHNY and CDR2 SVGAGI (reference sequence). The CDR3 loop spans 14 amino acids. CDR3 amino acids: CASSFYSHRGEQYF. The CDR3 region has the DNA TGTGCCAGCAGTTTCTACAGCCACAGGGGCGAGCAGTACTTC.

This chain uses TRBV7-8 with TRBJ2-7, with 7 nucleotides matching TRBD1. CDR1 and CDR2 from the germline V gene are SGHVS and FQNEAQ. The CDR3 length is 15 residues. Trimming removed 1 base from V and 3 bases from J; junction bases left unmatched: 6. The CDR3 spells CASSLVRTGGYEQYF. Written as DNA, the CDR3 is TGTGCCAGCAGCTTAGTAAGGACAGGTGGCTACGAGCAGTACTTC.

The chain couples TRBV4-1 to TRBJ2-1, with 12 bases matching TRBD2. Trimming at V came to 1 base and at J to 4 bases, leaving 2 bases not matched to a gene. Germline lookup yields CDR1 MGHRA and CDR2 YSYEKL. The CDR3 totals 16 residues. The CDR3 sequence is CASSQGLAGVYNEQFF. The CDR3 DNA is TGCGCCAGCAGCCAAGGACTAGCGGGAGTGTACAATGAGCAGTTCTTC.

V usage is TRBV7-9 and J usage is TRBJ2-7; D is possibly TRBD1 (6 bases). The germline CDR1 and CDR2 sequences are SEHNR and FQNEAQ (reference sequence). V was shortened by 1 base and J by 2 bases, with 15 bases between the two germline ends. The CDR3 runs to 16 residues. The CDR3 DNA sequence: TGTGCCAGCAGCTTAGTGGGCAGGGGTCCCCCCTACGAGCAGTACTTC. Translating gives CASSLVGRGPPYEQYF. The variable domain in full, with the rest retrieved from reference TRBV7-9 and TRBJ2-7, is DTGVSQNPRHKITKRGQNVTFRCDPISEHNRLYWYRQTLGQGPEFLTYFQNEAQLEKSRLLSDRFSAERPKGSFSTLEIQRTEQGDSAMYLCASSLVGRGPPYEQYFGPGTRLTVT.

V usage is TRBV6-5 and J usage is TRBJ1-3, with no clear D. V was trimmed by 2 bases and J by 0 bases, leaving 11 bases between them. This CDR3 has 16 residues. Germline V gene sequence: CDR1 MNHEY, CDR2 SVGAGI. CDR3 region: CASSYESPSSGNTIYF. The CDR3 nucleotides read TGTGCCAGCAGTTACGAGTCGCCGAGCTCTGGAAACACCATATATTTT.

The rearrangement uses TRBV30 and TRBJ1-1; TRBD1 matches 8 bases. From germline, CDR1 is GTSNPN and CDR2 SVGIG (reference sequence). The CDR3 sequence is 16 residues long. The trim removed 7 bases at V and 1 base at J, leaving 14 bases unmatched. The CDR3 DNA reads TGTGCCTACATCCCCGGACAGGGAGGGACGAACACTGAAGCTTTCTTT. Translation: CAYIPGQGGTNTEAFF.

The V and J genes are TRBV7-2 and TRBJ2-7; a possible D gene is TRBD1 (6 bases). Trimming pared 3 bases from V and 5 bases from J, leaving 14 bases between. This CDR3 has 14 amino acids. Germline values: CDR1 SGHTA, CDR2 FQGNSA. The CDR3 protein is CASSLAQGPDEQYF. CDR3 DNA: TGTGCCAGCAGCTTGGCCCAGGGGCCCGACGAGCAGTACTTC.

The DNA for the CDR3 is TGCAGCGTTGAAGGTGGGGGGTGGGAGACCCAGTACTTC. It codes for CSVEGGGWETQYF. The chain recombines TRBV29-1 with TRBJ2-5; TRBD2 is a possible D gene (6 bases). The germline gives CDR1 SQVTM, CDR2 ANQGSEA. This CDR3 region has 13 residues. Between the trimmed V and J ends, which lost 1 base and 5 bases, there was a span of 11 bases.

The J gene is TRBJ2-7, the V gene TRBV19, with D tentatively TRBD2 (6 bases). Trimming stripped 7 bases from V and 3 bases from J, with 13 bases between. This CDR3 contains 13 residues. Germline lookup yields CDR1 LNHDA and CDR2 SQIVND (reference sequence). The CDR3 DNA reads as TGTGCCAGTACGGCGGGGCCCCTCTACGAGCAGTACTTC. Amino acid sequence: CASTAGPLYEQYF.

The gene calls are TRBV7-3 and TRBJ2-1, with 10 bases fitting TRBD2. The trim removed 2 bases at V and 7 bases at J, leaving 11 bases unmatched. Germline lookup yields CDR1 SGHTA and CDR2 FQGTGA. The CDR3 consists of 17 residues. The CDR3 region has the DNA TGTGCCAGCAGCTTAGTAGGGGGGGCTAGCGGGAGAAATGAGCAGTTCTTC. Encoded protein: CASSLVGGASGRNEQFF.

The CDR3 sequence is CAWSVWTSGRSEGQFF. In DNA form, the CDR3 reads TGTGCCTGGAGTGTGTGGACTAGCGGGAGGTCTGAGGGGCAGTTCTTC. V usage is TRBV30 and J usage is TRBJ2-1; 14 bases line up with TRBD2. The trim removed 0 bases at V and 12 bases at J, leaving 10 bases unmatched. Per germline, CDR1 GTSNPN and CDR2 SVGIG (reference sequence). The CDR3 contains 16 residues.

The chain is built from TRBV18 and TRBJ1-5; 7 positions agree with TRBD1. The CDR3 spans 14 residues. The germline CDR1 and CDR2 sequences are KGHSH and LQKENI. V gave up 3 bases and J gave up 4 bases; unmatched junction bases: 3. CDR3 sequence: CASSPGQVNQPQHF. CDR3 bases: TGTGCCAGCTCACCCGGACAGGTGAATCAGCCCCAGCATTTT.

The chain is built from TRBV4-2 and TRBJ2-3; tentatively, D is TRBD1 (6 bases). The CDR3 totals 14 residues. Germline lookup yields CDR1 LGHNA and CDR2 YNFKEQ. Between the trimmed V and J ends, which lost 4 bases and 8 bases, there was a span of 16 bases. In DNA, the CDR3 is TGTGCCAGCAGCCTTGGGGGCGAGGAAGGTACGCAGTATTTT. Translated, it gives CASSLGGEEGTQYF.

The chain joins TRBV11-3 to TRBJ2-1, with TRBD2 matching over 12 bases. This CDR3 has 17 residues. Germline V gives CDR1 SGHNT, CDR2 YENEEA. The trim removed 1 base at V and 3 bases at J, leaving 4 bases unmatched. CDR3 region: CASSLGVGLAGYNEQFF. In DNA, the CDR3 is TGTGCCAGCAGCTTAGGCGTGGGACTAGCGGGCTACAATGAGCAGTTCTTC. Looking up the rest from reference TRBV11-3 and TRBJ2-1 gives the full variable domain: EAGVVQSPRYKIIEKKQPVAFWCNPISGHNTLYWYLQNLGQGPELLIRYENEEAVDDSQLPKDRFSAERLKGVDSTLKIQPAELGDSAVYLCASSLGVGLAGYNEQFFGPGTRLTVL.

V is TRBV11-3 and J is TRBJ1-1, with 9 bases aligning to TRBD1. The germline V gene encodes CDR1 SGHNT and CDR2 YENEEA. The ends lost 5 bases at V and 3 bases at J; junction bases unmatched: 10. This CDR3 spans 16 amino acids. The CDR3 loop is CASSPRSGTGYTEAFF. DNA of the CDR3: TGTGCCAGCAGCCCGCGCTCCGGGACAGGGTACACTGAAGCTTTCTTT.

The CDR3 nucleotides are TGTGCCAGCAGTTCCCGTGGAGGCGGGAACAAAAACATTCAGTACTTC. This sequence encodes CASSSRGGGNKNIQYF. The rearrangement joins TRBV6-5 to TRBJ2-4, with D maybe TRBD2 (6 bases). Germline V lookup: CDR1 MNHEY, CDR2 SVGAGI. V lost 4 bases and J 3 bases, leaving 16 bases between the germline ends. The CDR3 length is 16 residues.

The chain couples TRBV7-2 to TRBJ2-7; 9 nucleotides match TRBD2. CDR3 length: 15 amino acids. Germline-derived CDR1 and CDR2 are SGHTA and FQGNSA. V trimming: 5 bases; J trimming: 0 bases; junction bases outside the gene matches: 5. The CDR3 reads CASSDSGSPSYEQYF. In DNA form, the CDR3 reads TGTGCCAGCAGCGATAGCGGGAGTCCCTCCTACGAGCAGTACTTC.

V usage is TRBV7-2 and J usage is TRBJ2-7, with TRBD1 identical over 7 bases. Germline-derived CDR1 and CDR2 are SGHTA and FQGNSA. The CDR3 covers 16 residues. V was pared by 5 bases and J by 2 bases, with 12 bases of the junction left unmatched. CDR3: CASSPRLDRLTYEQYF. The CDR3 DNA reads TGTGCCAGCAGCCCCCGATTGGACAGGCTGACCTACGAGCAGTACTTC.

The chain employs TRBV19 and TRBJ2-7, with D possibly TRBD1 on 7 matching bases. This CDR3 has 14 residues. V lost 3 bases and J lost 4, with 13 bases in between. Per the germline V gene, CDR1 is LNHDA and CDR2 is SQIVND (reference sequence). In nucleotides, the CDR3 is TGTGCCAGTAGTATTCAGGGGGGCCCGTACGAGCAGTACTTC. This codes for CASSIQGGPYEQYF.

V is TRBV19 and J is TRBJ1-2, with 7 bases that match TRBD1. V shed 8 bases and J 6 bases; nucleotides not matched to a gene: 9. The length of the CDR3 is 13 residues. Germline CDR1 LNHDA, CDR2 SQIVND (reference sequence). CDR3 sequence (DNA): TGTGCCAGTGCCCTCCTGGGGACAGATGGCTACACCTTC. Encoded protein: CASALLGTDGYTF.

This chain joins TRBV7-9 and TRBJ1-1; D is perhaps TRBD1 (5 bases). Looked up from germline, CDR1 is SEHNR and CDR2 is FQNEAQ (reference sequence). The CDR3 runs to 16 residues. Trimming stripped 5 bases from V and 0 bases from J, with 16 bases between. DNA of the CDR3: TGTGCCAGCAGCCCAAGGACGACAGCTTTGAACACTGAAGCTTTCTTT. The encoded protein is CASSPRTTALNTEAFF.

This chain joins TRBV7-2 and TRBJ2-7; D is possibly TRBD2 (6 bases). Trimming shortened V by 4 bases and J by 3 bases, and 13 bases separated the two germline ends. CDR1 SGHTA and CDR2 FQGNSA come from the germline V gene. This CDR3 region has 14 residues. In DNA, the CDR3 is TGTGCCAGCAGCTCTCCGGGACTCATCTACGAGCAGTACTTC. Translated, it gives CASSSPGLIYEQYF.

The CDR3 reads CASSLGGPGTDTQYF. The CDR3 bases are TGTGCCAGCAGCTTAGGGGGCCCCGGCACAGATACGCAGTATTTT. The chain couples TRBV11-3 to TRBJ2-3; possibly TRBD1 for D (5 bases). The CDR3 is 15 residues long. CDR1 SGHNT and CDR2 YENEEA come from the germline V gene. The germline V and J ends were trimmed by 1 base and 1 base, with 9 bases remaining between them.

The chain carries TRBV4-1 and TRBJ2-1, with 9 bases matching TRBD2. V dropped 0 bases and J dropped 8; count of bases not matched to a gene: 17. From germline, CDR1 is MGHRA and CDR2 YSYEKL. This CDR3 comprises 19 residues. As DNA, the CDR3 is TGCGCCAGCAGCCAAGAGGCAAAAGGTGGTAGCGGGAGAAGGTATGAGCAGTTCTTC. It translates to CASSQEAKGGSGRRYEQFF.